This T cell receptor (delta chain) stems from a study of Vδ1+ human thymocytes. The V and J ends lost 3 bases and 1 base respectively, with 18 bases between them. There are 17 residues in the CDR3. Germline CDR1 and CDR2: TSWWSYY and QGS. Sequences come from RNA converted to cDNA by reverse transcription. Multiplex PCR used pooled V-gene forward primers and a constant-region reverse primer to amplify CDR3s. With CATT, TCRdb re-called clones from the multiplex PCR reads. The sample yields roughly 50,000 delta-chain clones, roughly 15% seen once. General study findings and limits: Unexpected Vdelta2 sequences could cause misinterpretation of bulk repertoire data. Thymic TRG and TRD repertoires appeared highly polyclonal, with Gaussian CDR3 length distributions. Despite high sort purity, about a fifth of thymic T cell receptor delta sequences were Vdelta2.

This clone has a handful of counts. Its antigen is undetermined. After alphabeta T cell depletion, CD3+ Vdelta1+ Vdelta2- thymocytes were sorted. The rearrangement uses TRDV1 and TRDJ1, with D hard to call. The material sequenced was Vdelta1+ gamma-delta thymocytes from the thymus. As to subset: FACS-sorted CD3+ TCRalphabeta- TCRVdelta1+ TCRVdelta2- thymocytes. This receptor was taken from a boy in the first two years of life who had congenital heart surgery. CDR3 in amino acids: CALGEISTESCTDKLIF. The CDR3 nucleotides read TGTGCTCTTGGGGAGATAAGTACTGAATCTTGCACCGATAAACTCATCTTT.